One T cell receptor (beta chain) is described in this entry. The antigen is undetermined. The sample belongs to a study of response to subunit inactivated influenza vaccine. The study's findings and limits: The authors proposed limited new T cell recruitment per seasonal influenza vaccination.

Trimming removed 4 bases at V and 3 bases at J, with 6 bases between. Germline CDR1 and CDR2: SNHLY and FYNNEI. The CDR3 runs 12 residues. Using its own MiXCR run on the RT-PCR reads, TCRdb lists one record per CDR3 protein. The table includes 500,000 to 550,000 distinct CDR3 sequences, 6.5% to 8% detected once. The clonotype comes from a man aged 50-75 years who received an inactivated influenza vaccine. Sequenced material: PBMCs from blood, taken 23 to 25 months after vaccination. V and J are TRBV2 and TRBJ2-5; D is unclear. Here the CDR3 DNA reads TGTGCCAGCAGTGGAACTAAAGAGACCCAGTACTTC. Protein: CASSGTKETQYF.